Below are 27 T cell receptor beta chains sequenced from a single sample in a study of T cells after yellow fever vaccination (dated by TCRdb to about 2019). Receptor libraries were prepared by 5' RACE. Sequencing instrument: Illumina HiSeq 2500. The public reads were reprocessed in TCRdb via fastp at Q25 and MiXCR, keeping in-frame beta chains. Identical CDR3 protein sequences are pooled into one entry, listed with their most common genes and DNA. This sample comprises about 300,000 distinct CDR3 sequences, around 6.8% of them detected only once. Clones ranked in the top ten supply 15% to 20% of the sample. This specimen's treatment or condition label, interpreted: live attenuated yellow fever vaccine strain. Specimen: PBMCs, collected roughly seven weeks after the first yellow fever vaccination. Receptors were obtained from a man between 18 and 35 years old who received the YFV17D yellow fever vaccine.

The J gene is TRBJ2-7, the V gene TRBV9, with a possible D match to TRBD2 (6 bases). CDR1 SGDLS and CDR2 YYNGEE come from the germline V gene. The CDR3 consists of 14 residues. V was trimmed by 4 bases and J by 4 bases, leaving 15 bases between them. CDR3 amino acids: CASSPPPGTYEQYF. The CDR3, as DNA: TGTGCCAGCAGCCCTCCCCCGGGGACTTACGAGCAGTACTTC.

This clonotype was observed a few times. The CDR3 nucleotides read TGTGCCAGCAGCAAAGACGAAGGGGGCGAGGGTCAGCCCCAGCATTTT. It is translated as CASSKDEGGEGQPQHF. The chain links TRBV21-1 to TRBJ1-5; TRBD1 is the table's D call, not checked against the DNA. TRBV21-1 is an annotated pseudogene. There are 16 residues in the CDR3.

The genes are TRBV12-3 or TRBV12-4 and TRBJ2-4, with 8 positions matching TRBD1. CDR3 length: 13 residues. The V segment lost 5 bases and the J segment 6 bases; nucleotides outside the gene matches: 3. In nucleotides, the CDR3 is TGTGCCAGCAGTCCCGACAGGGGAAACATTCAGTACTTC. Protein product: CASSPDRGNIQYF.

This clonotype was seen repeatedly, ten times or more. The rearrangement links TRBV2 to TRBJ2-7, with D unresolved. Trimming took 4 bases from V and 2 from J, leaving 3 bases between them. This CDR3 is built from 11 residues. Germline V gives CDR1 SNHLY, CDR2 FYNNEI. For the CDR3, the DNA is TGTGCCAGCAGTGGGGCCTACGAGCAGTACTTC. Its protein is CASSGAYEQYF.

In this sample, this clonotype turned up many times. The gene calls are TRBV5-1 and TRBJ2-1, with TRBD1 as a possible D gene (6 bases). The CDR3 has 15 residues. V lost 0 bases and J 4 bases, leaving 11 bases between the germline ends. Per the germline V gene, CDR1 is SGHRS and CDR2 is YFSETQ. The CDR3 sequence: CASSLGEGVYNEQFF. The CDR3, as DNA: TGCGCCAGCAGCTTGGGAGAGGGGGTTTACAATGAGCAGTTCTTC.

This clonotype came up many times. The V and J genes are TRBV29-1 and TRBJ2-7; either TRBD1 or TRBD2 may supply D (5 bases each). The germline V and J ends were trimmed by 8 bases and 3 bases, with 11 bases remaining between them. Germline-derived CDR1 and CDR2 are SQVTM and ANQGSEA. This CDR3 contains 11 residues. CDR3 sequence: CSLERGYEQYF. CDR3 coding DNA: TGCAGCCTCGAGAGGGGCTACGAGCAGTACTTC.

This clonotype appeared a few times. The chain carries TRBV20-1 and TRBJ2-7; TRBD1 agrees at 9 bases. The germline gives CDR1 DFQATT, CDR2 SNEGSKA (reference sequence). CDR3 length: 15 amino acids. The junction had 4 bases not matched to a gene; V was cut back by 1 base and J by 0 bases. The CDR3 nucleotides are TGCAGTGCTAGAGCCCCGGGACAGGGCTCCTACGAGCAGTACTTC. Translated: CSARAPGQGSYEQYF.

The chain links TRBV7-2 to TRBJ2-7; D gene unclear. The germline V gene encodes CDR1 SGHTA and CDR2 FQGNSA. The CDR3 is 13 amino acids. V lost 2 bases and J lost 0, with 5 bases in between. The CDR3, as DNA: TGTGCCAGCAGCTTAAGTTTCTCCTACGAGCAGTACGTC. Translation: CASSLSFSYEQYV.

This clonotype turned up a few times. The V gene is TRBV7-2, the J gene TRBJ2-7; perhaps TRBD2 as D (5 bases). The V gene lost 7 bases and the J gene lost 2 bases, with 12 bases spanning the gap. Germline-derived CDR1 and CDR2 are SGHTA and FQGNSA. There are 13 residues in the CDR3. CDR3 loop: CASTRFGTYEQYF. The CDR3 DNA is TGTGCCAGCACCCGGTTCGGGACCTACGAGCAGTACTTC.

In DNA form, the CDR3 reads TGTGCCATCAGTGAGAAGGGGAGCGGGGAGCTGTTTTTT. Protein product: CAISEKGSGELFF. The J gene is TRBJ2-2, the V gene TRBV10-3; either TRBD1 or TRBD2 may fit D (5 bases each). The V end lost 2 bases, the J end lost 7 bases, and 8 bases lay between the germline ends. There are 13 residues in the CDR3. Germline V gene lookup returns CDR1 ENHRY and CDR2 SYGVKD.

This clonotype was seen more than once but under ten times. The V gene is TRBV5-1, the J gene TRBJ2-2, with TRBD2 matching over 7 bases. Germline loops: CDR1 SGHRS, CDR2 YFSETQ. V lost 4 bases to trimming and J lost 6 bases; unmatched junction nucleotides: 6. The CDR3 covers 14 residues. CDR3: CASSLEGRAGELFF. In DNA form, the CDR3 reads TGCGCCAGCAGCCTAGAGGGGAGGGCCGGGGAGCTGTTTTTT.

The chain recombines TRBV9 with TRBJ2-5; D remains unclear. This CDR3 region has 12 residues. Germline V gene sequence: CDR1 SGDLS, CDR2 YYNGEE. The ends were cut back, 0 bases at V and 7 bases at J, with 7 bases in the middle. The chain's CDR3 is CASSVGEGTQYF. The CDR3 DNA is TGTGCCAGCAGCGTAGGGGAAGGGACCCAGTACTTC.

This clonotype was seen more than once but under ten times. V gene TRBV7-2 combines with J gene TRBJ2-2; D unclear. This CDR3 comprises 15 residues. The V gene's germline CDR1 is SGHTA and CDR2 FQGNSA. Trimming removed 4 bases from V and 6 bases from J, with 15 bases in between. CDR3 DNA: TGTGCCAGCAGCTCCAGCCAGCGTGGCGCCGGGGAGCTGTTTTTT. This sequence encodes CASSSSQRGAGELFF.

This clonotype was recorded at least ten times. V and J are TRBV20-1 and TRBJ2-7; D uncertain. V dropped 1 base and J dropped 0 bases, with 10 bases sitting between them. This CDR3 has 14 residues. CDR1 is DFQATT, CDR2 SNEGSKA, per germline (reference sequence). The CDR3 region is CSARGSPNSYEQYF. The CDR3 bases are TGCAGTGCTAGAGGTAGCCCCAACTCCTACGAGCAGTACTTC.

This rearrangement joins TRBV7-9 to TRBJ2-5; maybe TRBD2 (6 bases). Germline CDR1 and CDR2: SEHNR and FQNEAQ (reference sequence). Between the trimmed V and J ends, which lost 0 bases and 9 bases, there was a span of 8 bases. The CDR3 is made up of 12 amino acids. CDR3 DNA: TGTGCCAGCAGCTTAGCAGGACTACCCCAGTACTTC. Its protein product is CASSLAGLPQYF.

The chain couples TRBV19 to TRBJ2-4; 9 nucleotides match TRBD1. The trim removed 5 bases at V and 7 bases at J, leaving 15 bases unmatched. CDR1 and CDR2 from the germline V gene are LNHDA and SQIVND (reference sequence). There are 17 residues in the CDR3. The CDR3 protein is CASSLGQGTPRWNIQYF. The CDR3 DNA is TGTGCCAGTAGTCTTGGACAGGGGACCCCGAGGTGGAACATTCAGTACTTC.

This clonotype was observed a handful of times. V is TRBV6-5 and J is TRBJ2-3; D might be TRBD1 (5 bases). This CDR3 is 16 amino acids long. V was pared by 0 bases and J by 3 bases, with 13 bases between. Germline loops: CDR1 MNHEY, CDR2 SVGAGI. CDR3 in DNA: TGTGCCAGCAGTTACTCGGCCCAGGGTGGTACAGATACGCAGTATTTT. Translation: CASSYSAQGGTDTQYF.

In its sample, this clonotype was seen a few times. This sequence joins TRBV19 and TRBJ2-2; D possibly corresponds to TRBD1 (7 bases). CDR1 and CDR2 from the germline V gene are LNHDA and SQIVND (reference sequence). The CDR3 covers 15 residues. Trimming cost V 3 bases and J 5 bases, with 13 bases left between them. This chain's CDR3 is CASSMDQGGTGELFF. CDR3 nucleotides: TGTGCCAGTAGTATGGACCAGGGGGGAACCGGGGAGCTGTTTTTT.

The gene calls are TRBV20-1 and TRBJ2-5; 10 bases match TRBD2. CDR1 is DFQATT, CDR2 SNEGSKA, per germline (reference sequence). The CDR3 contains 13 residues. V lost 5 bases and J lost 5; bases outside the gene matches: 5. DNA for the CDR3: TGCAGTGCTGAGCGGGGGGGCCGGGAGACCCAGTACTTC. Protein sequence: CSAERGGRETQYF.

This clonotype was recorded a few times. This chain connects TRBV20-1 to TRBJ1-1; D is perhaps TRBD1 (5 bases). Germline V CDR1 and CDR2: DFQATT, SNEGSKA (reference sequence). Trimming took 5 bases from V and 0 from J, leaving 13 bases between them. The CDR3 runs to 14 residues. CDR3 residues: CSASWGPVNTEAFF. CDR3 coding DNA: TGCAGTGCTTCTTGGGGACCAGTGAACACTGAAGCTTTCTTT.

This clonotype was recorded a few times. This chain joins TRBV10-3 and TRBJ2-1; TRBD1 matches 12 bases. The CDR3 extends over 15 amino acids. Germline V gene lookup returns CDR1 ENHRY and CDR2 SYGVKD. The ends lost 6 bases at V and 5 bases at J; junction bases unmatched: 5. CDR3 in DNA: TGTGCCATCAGCGGGGGACAGGGGGCCCACAATGAGCAGTTCTTC. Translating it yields CAISGGQGAHNEQFF.

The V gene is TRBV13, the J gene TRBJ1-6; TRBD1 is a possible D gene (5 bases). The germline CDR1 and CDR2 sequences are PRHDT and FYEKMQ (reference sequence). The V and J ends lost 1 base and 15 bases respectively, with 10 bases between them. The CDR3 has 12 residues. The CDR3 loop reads CASSLVRRDLHF. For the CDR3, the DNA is TGTGCCAGCAGCTTAGTGCGCAGGGACCTCCACTTT.

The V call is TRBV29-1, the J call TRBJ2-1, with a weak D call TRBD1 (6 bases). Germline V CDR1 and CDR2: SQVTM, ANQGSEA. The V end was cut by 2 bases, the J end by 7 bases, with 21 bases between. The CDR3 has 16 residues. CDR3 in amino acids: CSVETGRGRDRNEQFF. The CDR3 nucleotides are TGCAGCGTTGAAACAGGCAGGGGACGGGATAGAAATGAGCAGTTCTTC.

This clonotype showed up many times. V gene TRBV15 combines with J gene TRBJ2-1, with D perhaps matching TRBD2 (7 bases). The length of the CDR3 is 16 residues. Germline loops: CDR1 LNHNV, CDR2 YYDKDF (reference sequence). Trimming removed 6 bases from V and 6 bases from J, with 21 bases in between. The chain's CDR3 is CATRRGRAGSSNEQFF. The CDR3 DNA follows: TGTGCCACCAGGAGGGGGAGGGCAGGGTCAAGCAATGAGCAGTTCTTC.

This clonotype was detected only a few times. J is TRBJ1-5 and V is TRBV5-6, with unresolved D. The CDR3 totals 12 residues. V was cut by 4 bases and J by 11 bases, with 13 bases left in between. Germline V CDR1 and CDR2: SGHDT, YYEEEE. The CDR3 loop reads CASSAAGSAQHF. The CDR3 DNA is TGTGCCAGCAGCGCAGCCGGATCGGCCCAGCATTTT. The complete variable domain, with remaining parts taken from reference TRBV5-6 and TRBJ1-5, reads DAGVTQSPTHLIKTRGQQVTLRCSPKSGHDTVSWYQQALGQGPQFIFQYYEEEERQRGNFPDRFSGHQFPNYSSELNVNALLLGDSALYLCASSAAGSAQHFGDGTRLSIL.

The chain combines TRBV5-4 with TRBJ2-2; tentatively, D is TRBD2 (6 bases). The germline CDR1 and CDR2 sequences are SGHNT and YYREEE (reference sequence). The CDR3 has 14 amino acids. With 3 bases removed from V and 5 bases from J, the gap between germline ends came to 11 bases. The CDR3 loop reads CASSWDLRTGELFF. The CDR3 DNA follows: TGTGCCAGCAGCTGGGACTTGAGAACCGGGGAGCTGTTTTTT.

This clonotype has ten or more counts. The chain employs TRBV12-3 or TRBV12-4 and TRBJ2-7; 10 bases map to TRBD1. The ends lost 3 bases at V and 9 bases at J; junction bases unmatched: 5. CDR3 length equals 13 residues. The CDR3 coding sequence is TGTGCCAGCAGTTTTGGGTGGACAGGGGGGCAGTACTTC. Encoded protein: CASSFGWTGGQYF.